This TCR beta chain was profiled in a study of blood T cells in healthy people across ages (dated by TCRdb to about 2015). As for the study more broadly: Template switching captured roughly one uniquely barcoded TCR beta cDNA molecule per two T cells in model experiments. Age-related changes in TCR beta repertoire diversity were measured in the study by deep sequencing normalized with unique cDNA molecular identifiers. The donors were divided into four age groups: young (average around 15 years), middle-aged (roughly 42), aged (approximately 62) and long-lived (nearly 85). To avoid experimental bias, donors of different ages were distributed randomly across sequencing lanes. Two additional independent replicas of 1 million unique cDNA reads from the same blood draw were analyzed for two donors (one aged 18 to 29 and one aged 80 or older). Study-wide conclusions, independent of this receptor: Because the CMV infection status of the donors was unknown, age-related changes in expanded clonotypes may potentially have been confounded. Observed TCR beta diversity per million T cells fell roughly linearly with age, and a significant reduction was already apparent by age roughly 40. Compared with the aged group, more naive CD4+ T cells, fewer expanded clones and increased TCR diversity were shown by the long-lived group, suggesting age selection. Observed TCR beta diversity correlated strongly with the percentage of naive T cells measured by flow cytometry. Since profiling was done on bulk unsorted PBMCs, naive and antigen-experienced compartments could not be conclusively compared. Estimates of total diversity based on one million sequenced T cells were considered lower bounds and underestimates.

Systemically healthy Caucasian individuals from Russia, around 38 in total and aged about 6 to 100 years, were included as donors. Each donor gave about 11 milliliters of peripheral blood, drawn into EDTA-treated Vacutainer tubes. Ficoll-Paque density-gradient centrifugation was used to isolate PBMCs, with at least 6 million per sample. Total RNA was extracted from PBMCs with Trizol reagent, with at least 5.5 micrograms obtained per sample. For every donor, an aliquot of PBMCs went through flow cytometry to measure the percentages of naive CD45RAhigh/CD27high T cells. The library came from 5' RACE. These reads were obtained on an Illumina HiSeq 2500. The second PCR ran for about 6 to 12 cycles and used a J-beta primer mix along with a sample-barcoded 5' primer. Each TCR beta cDNA molecule received a unique molecular identifier from a template-switch 5' adaptor carrying 12 random nucleotides. Each sample yielded at least 2.5 million CDR3-containing paired-end reads. First-strand cDNA synthesis was performed from all RNA using the Mint cDNA synthesis kit, with priming by a TRBC-specific oligonucleotide. Following uracil-DNA glycosylase treatment, all cDNA underwent a first 18-cycle PCR with the universal primers M1SS and BC2_uni_R. The original pipeline was this. For normalization, 1 million high-quality reads, each with a distinct molecular identifier, were randomly selected from each sample. Instead of being binned into consensus sequences, reads with shared molecular identifiers were discarded. MiTCR, run with a Q25 quality threshold and the strictest error-elimination algorithm, handled CDR3 identification, clonotype clustering and error correction. A nonparametric unseen species model using Euler transformation provided a lower-bound estimate of total TCR beta diversity. TCRdb took the public reads, trimmed them with fastp at Q25, ran MiXCR for clone calling and kept in-frame beta chains. Under each unique CDR3 protein, matching rows form one entry showing the most common genes and DNA. TCRdb, rather than the study authors, made the V and J calls. Here the sample has about 670,000 distinct CDR3 sequences; roughly half occur a single time. Around an eighth of the sample rests with the top ten.

This clonotype was detected ten times or more. Its specific antigen is unknown. No much larger clone is present one base from it, and per-base qualities are unavailable. The CDR3 runs 14 residues from the cysteine to the phenylalanine. Solely the CDR3 DNA is kept, with 42 bases framed from the first base. Trimming removed 5 bases from V and 8 bases from J; the gene matches leave 9 bases unexplained. This TCR derives from a woman of 80 years or more in good health. Sequences were obtained from blood. The rearrangement joined TRBV12-3 or TRBV12-4 to TRBJ2-1; 7 central nucleotides agree with TRBD1. The CDR3 corresponds to CASSPTRQGDEQFF. The DNA sequence reads TGTGCCAGCAGTCCCACACGACAGGGCGATGAGCAGTTCTTC.